The sequence of this TCR beta chain was determined in a study of T cells in Graves' hyperthyroidism and ophthalmopathy. Hyperthyroidism was newly diagnosed in patients aged 18 to 65 (duration under 2 months). The germline V and J ends were trimmed by 5 bases and 1 base, with 14 bases remaining between them. This CDR3 region has 15 residues. The V gene's germline CDR1 is SGHNT and CDR2 YENEEA. Researchers amplified the TCR beta CDR3 regions from RNA transcripts. The HTBI primer set served for first-round RT-PCR of the TCR CDR3. TCRdb ran MiXCR on the multiplex PCR reads and lists one entry per CDR3 protein. The table has roughly 380,000 distinct CDR3 sequences, roughly 14% seen once; the top ten hold about a fifth. To note about this clonotype: This clone may be a read error of a much larger clone one base away.

This rearrangement joins TRBV11-3 to TRBJ2-5; TRBD1 is a possible D gene (5 bases). Sample: blood. The receptor comes from a man aged 30 to 39 with Graves' hyperthyroidism that later progressed to Graves' ophthalmopathy. CDR3 in amino acids: CASSTWGQAQETQYF. CDR3 DNA: TGTGCCAGCAGCACCTGGGGCCAAGCCCAAGAGACCCAGTACTTC.